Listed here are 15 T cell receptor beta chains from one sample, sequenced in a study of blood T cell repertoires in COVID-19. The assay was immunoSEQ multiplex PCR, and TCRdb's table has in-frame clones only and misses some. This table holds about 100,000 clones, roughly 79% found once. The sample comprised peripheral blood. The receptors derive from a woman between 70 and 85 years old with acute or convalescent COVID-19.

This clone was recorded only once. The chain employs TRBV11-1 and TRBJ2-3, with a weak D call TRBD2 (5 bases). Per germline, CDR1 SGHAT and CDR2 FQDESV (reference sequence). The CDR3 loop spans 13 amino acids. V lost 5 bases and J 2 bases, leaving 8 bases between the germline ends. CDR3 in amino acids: CASSAGLTDTQYF. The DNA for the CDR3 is TGTGCCAGCAGCGCGGGCCTCACAGATACGCAGTATTTT. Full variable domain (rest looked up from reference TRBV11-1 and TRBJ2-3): EAEVAQSPRYKITEKSQAVAFWCDPISGHATLYWYRQILGQGPELLVQFQDESVVDDSQLPKDRFSAERLKGVDSTLKIQPAELGDSAMYLCASSAGLTDTQYFGPGTRLTVL.

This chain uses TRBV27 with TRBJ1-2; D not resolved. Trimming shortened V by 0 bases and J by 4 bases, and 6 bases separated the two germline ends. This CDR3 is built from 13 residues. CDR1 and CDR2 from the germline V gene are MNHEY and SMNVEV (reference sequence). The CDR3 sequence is CASSLSSSYGYTF. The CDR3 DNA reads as TGTGCCAGCAGTTTATCGAGTTCCTATGGCTACACCTTC.

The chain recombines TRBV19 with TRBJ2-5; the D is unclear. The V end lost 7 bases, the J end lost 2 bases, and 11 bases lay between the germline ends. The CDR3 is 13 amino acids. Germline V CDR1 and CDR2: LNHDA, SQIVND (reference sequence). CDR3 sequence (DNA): TGTGCCAGTACAACGGCCAGGCAAGAGACCCAGTACTTC. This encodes CASTTARQETQYF.

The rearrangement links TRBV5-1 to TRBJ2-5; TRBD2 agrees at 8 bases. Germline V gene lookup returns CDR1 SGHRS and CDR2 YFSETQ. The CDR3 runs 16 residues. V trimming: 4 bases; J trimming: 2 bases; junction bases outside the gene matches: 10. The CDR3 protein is CASSPSGTSGQETQYF. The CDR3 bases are TGCGCCAGCAGCCCGTCGGGAACTAGCGGACAAGAGACCCAGTACTTC.

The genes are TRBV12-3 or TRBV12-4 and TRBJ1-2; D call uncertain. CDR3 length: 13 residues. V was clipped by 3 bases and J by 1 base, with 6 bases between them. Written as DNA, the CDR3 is TGTGCCAGCAGTTTCGGTGATAACTATGGCTACACCTTC. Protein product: CASSFGDNYGYTF.

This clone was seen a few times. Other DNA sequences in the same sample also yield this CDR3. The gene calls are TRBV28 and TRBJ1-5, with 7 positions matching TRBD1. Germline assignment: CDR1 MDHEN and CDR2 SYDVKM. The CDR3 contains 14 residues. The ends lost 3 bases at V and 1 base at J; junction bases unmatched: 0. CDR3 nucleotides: TGTGCCAGCAGTTTGGGACAGAGCAATCAGCCCCAGCATTTT. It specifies CASSLGQSNQPQHF. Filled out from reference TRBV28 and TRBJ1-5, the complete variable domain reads DVKVTQSSRYLVKRTGEKVFLECVQDMDHENMFWYRQDPGLGLRLIYFSYDVKMKEKGDIPEGYSVSREKKERFSLILESASTNQTSMYLCASSLGQSNQPQHFGDGTRLSIL.

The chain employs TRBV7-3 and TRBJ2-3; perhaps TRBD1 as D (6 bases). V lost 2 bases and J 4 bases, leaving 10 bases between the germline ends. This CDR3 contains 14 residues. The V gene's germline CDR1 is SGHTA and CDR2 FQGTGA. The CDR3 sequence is CASSLGQYADTQYF. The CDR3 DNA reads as TGTGCCAGCAGCTTAGGACAGTACGCAGATACGCAGTATTTT.

The CDR3 coding sequence is TGCGCCAGCAGCCCGGACAGTGGCAATCAGCCCCAGCATTTT. It specifies CASSPDSGNQPQHF. The chain combines TRBV5-1 with TRBJ1-5, with a weak D call TRBD1 (6 bases). Germline lookup yields CDR1 SGHRS and CDR2 YFSETQ. The CDR3 has 14 residues. Deletions cut 4 bases from V and 2 bases from J, with 10 bases between.

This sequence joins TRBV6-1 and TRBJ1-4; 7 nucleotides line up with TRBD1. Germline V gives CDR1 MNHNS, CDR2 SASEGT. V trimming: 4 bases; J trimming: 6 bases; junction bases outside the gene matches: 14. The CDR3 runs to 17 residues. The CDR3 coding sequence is TGTGCCAGCAGTGCGACAGGGATTAATAGCGGGGATGAAAAACTGTTTTTT. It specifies CASSATGINSGDEKLFF.

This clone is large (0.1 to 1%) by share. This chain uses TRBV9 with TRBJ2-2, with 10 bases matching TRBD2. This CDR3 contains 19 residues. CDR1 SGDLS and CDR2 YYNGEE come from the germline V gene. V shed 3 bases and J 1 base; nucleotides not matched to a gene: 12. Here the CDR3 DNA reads TGTGCCAGCAGCGCTCAGGGGCTAGCGGGGGTCTTGAACACCGGGGAGCTGTTTTTT. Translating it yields CASSAQGLAGVLNTGELFF.

The CDR3 region has the DNA TGTGCCAGCAGCTTTTCCGCAGATACGCAGTATTTT. Translated, it gives CASSFSADTQYF. This chain links TRBV7-9 with TRBJ2-3; no definite D call. The CDR3 runs 12 residues. Germline CDR1 SEHNR, CDR2 FQNEAQ (reference sequence). The V gene lost 3 bases and the J gene lost 4 bases, with 5 bases spanning the gap.

The CDR3 is CASSTPQTGYYGYTF. As DNA, the CDR3 is TGTGCCAGTAGTACTCCCCAGACAGGTTACTATGGCTACACCTTC. The chain has TRBV19 and TRBJ1-2, with a weak D call TRBD1 (6 bases). V gave up 4 bases and J gave up 3 bases, with 15 bases separating them. CDR1 is LNHDA, CDR2 SQIVND, per germline (reference sequence). The CDR3 length is 15 residues. Full variable domain (rest looked up from reference TRBV19 and TRBJ1-2): DGGITQSPKYLFRKEGQNVTLSCEQNLNHDAMYWYRQDPGQGLRLIYYSQIVNDFQKGDIAEGYSVSREKKESFPLTVTSAQKNPTAFYLCASSTPQTGYYGYTFGSGTRLTVV.

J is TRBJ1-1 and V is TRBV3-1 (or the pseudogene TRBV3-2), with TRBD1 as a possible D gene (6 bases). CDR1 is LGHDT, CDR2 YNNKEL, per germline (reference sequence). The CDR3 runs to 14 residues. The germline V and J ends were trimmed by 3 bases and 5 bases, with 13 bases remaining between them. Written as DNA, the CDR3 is TGTGCCAGCAGCCACAATACAGGGATAACTGAAGCTTTCTTT. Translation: CASSHNTGITEAFF.

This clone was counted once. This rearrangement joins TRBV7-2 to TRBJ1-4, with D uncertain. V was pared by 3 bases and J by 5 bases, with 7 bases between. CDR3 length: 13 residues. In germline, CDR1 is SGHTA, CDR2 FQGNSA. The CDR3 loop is CASSFRWNEKLFF. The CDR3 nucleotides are TGTGCCAGCAGCTTTCGGTGGAATGAAAAACTGTTTTTT. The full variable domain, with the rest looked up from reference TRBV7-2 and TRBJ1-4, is GAGVSQSPSNKVTEKGKDVELRCDPISGHTALYWYRQSLGQGLEFLIYFQGNSAPDKSGLPSDRFSAERTGGSVSTLTIQRTQQEDSAVYLCASSFRWNEKLFFGSGTQLSVL.

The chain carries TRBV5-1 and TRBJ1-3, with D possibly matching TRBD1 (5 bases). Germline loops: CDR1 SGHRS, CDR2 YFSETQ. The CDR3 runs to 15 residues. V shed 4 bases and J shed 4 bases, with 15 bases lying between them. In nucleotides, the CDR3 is TGCGCCAGCAGCCTTTCCGGGGGATCGGGAAACACCATATATTTT. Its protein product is CASSLSGGSGNTIYF.